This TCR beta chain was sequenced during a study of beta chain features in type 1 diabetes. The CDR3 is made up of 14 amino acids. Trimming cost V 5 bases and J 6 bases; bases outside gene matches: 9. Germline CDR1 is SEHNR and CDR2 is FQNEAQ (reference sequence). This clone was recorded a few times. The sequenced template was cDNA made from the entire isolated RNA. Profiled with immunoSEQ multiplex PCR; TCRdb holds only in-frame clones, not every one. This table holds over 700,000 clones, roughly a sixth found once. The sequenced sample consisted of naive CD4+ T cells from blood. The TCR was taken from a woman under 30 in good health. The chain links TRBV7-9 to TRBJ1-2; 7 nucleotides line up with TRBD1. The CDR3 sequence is CASSHKRDRDGYTF. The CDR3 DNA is TGTGCCAGCAGCCACAAAAGAGACAGGGATGGCTACACCTTC.